The table lists the clone carrying this T cell receptor (beta chain) with a count of one. The data were taken from a study of blood T cell repertoires in COVID-19. V was pared by 1 base and J by 8 bases, with 12 bases of the junction left unmatched. This CDR3 contains 17 residues. Germline assignment: CDR1 MGHRA and CDR2 YSYEKL. Using immunoSEQ multiplex PCR, the repertoire was profiled, and TCRdb retains in-frame clones only, with some absent. The sample has about 310,000 clones, about 91% seen once. The receptor comes from a woman between 18 and 30 years old who had recovered from COVID-19. The chain couples TRBV4-1 to TRBJ2-1, with 9 bases matching TRBD2. What was sequenced was PBMCs or T cells enriched from blood (not recorded which). CDR3 DNA sequence: TGCGCCAGCAGCCAAGGCGGGAGGGTATTCAGGTTCTATGAGCAGTTCTTC. This gives the protein CASSQGGRVFRFYEQFF.